This TCR beta chain was sequenced in a study of blood T cells in healthy people across ages. Findings and caveats of the study: Age brought a roughly linear fall in TCR beta diversity measured per million T cells.

J gave up 7 bases and V 6 bases, and 5 bases lay outside the gene matches. Per the germline V gene, CDR1 is SGHTA and CDR2 is FQGTGA. CDR3 length: 14 amino acids. Through a sample-barcoded 5' primer and a J-beta primer mix, a second PCR was run for roughly 6 to 11 cycles. There were at least 2.5 million CDR3-containing paired-end reads obtained from each sample. TCRdb re-called the 5' RACE reads with MiXCR, one entry per CDR3 protein. The data show about 650,000 distinct CDR3 sequences, with about 30% seen just once and just over 15% held by the top ten. This clonotype has a count of ten or more. Its antigen is unknown. RNA extraction gave at least 5 micrograms of total RNA per sample.

The rearrangement links TRBV7-3 to TRBJ1-6, with 8 positions matching TRBD1. Sequenced material: blood. The clonotype comes from an elderly woman in good health. The chain's CDR3 is CASRPGGRNSPLHF. The CDR3, as DNA: TGTGCCAGCAGACCAGGGGGCAGGAATTCACCCCTCCACTTT.